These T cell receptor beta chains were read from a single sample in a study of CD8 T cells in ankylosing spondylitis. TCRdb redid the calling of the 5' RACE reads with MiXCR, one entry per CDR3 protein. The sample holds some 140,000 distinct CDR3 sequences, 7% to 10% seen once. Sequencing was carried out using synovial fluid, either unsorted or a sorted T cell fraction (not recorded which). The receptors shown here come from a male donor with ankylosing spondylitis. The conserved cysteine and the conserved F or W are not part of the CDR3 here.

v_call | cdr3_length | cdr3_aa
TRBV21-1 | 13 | ASSKAADVYNEQF
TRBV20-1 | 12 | SAIRGASNQPQH
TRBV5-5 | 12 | ASSFGDRSGTQY
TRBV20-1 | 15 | SAREEAGASNTGELF
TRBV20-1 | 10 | SAGPGTDTIY
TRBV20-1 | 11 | SAPWDSTDTQY
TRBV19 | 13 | ASSIRPLEMDEQF
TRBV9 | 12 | ASSILQGNTEAF
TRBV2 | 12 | ASSSQGANTEAF
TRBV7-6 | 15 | ASSVRLHTSYNSPLH
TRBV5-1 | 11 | ASRGTSNYGYT
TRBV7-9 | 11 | ASSQTGDGGYI
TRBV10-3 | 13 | AISRLSSRSTEAF
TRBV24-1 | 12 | ATSRGTFGETQY
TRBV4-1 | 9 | ASSQWGVAF
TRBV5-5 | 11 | ASSLTDSYGYT
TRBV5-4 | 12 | ASRSTSGEETQY
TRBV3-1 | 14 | ASSPTSGTFNEKLF
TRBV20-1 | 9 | SASLDNGYT
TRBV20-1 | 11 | SASPSRVTEAF
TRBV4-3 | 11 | ASSQDLNTEAF